A selection of T cell receptor beta chains follows, all from one sample in a study of blood T cell repertoires in COVID-19. Measured with immunoSEQ multiplex PCR; TCRdb has only the in-frame clones, and not every one. Of 350,000 to 450,000 clones in the sample, approximately 89% were seen once. The sample taken for sequencing was PBMCs or T cells enriched from blood (not recorded which). These receptors were collected from a woman in her 40s who had been exposed to COVID-19. Both conserved end residues are part of each CDR3. A D gene is named only where the DNA matches it firmly. Clone size is not always given. Where it is, it says once, few, many or a class for expanded clones.

j_gene: TRBJ1-1; d_gene: NA; abundance: NA; v_gene: TRBV30; CDR3nt: TGTGCCTGGAGTCTCTATTACACTGAAGCTTTCTTT; CDR3aa: CAWSLYYTEAFF
j_gene: TRBJ2-7; d_gene: NA; abundance: NA; v_gene: TRBV5-1; CDR3nt: TGCGCCAGCAGTCCAGTGGACTATACCTACGAGCAGTACTTC; CDR3aa: CASSPVDYTYEQYF
j_gene: TRBJ1-2; d_gene: NA; abundance: NA; v_gene: TRBV24-1; CDR3nt: TGTGCCACCAGTGACCAGAGGGGGTACAACTATGGCTACACCTTC; CDR3aa: CATSDQRGYNYGYTF
j_gene: TRBJ2-1; d_gene: TRBD2; abundance: NA; v_gene: TRBV19; CDR3nt: TGTGCCAGTAGGACTAGCGGGAGTATTAATGAGCAGTTCTTC; CDR3aa: CASRTSGSINEQFF
j_gene: TRBJ2-1; d_gene: TRBD1; abundance: once; v_gene: TRBV5-4; CDR3nt: TGTGCCAGCAGCCCGGGACAGGGTTCATACAATGAGCAGTTCTTC; CDR3aa: CASSPGQGSYNEQFF
j_gene: TRBJ1-1; d_gene: NA; abundance: NA; v_gene: TRBV5-1; CDR3nt: TGCGCCAGCAGCCCGGACAGTAAAGCTGAAGCTTTCTTT; CDR3aa: CASSPDSKAEAFF
j_gene: TRBJ2-4; d_gene: NA; abundance: NA; v_gene: TRBV18; CDR3nt: TGTGCCAGCTCACCAGTACAGGGAGACATTCAGTACTTC; CDR3aa: CASSPVQGDIQYF
j_gene: TRBJ1-1; d_gene: TRBD1; abundance: NA; v_gene: TRBV5-5; CDR3nt: TGTGCCAGCAGCTTGGTGGGACAGGGGGGGATGAACACTGAAGCTTTCTTT; CDR3aa: CASSLVGQGGMNTEAFF
j_gene: TRBJ1-5; d_gene: TRBD1; abundance: NA; v_gene: TRBV5-8; CDR3nt: TGTGCCAGCAGCTGGGGGAGGGACAGGGGACGTAGCAATCAGCCCCAGCATTTT; CDR3aa: CASSWGRDRGRSNQPQHF
j_gene: TRBJ1-1; d_gene: NA; abundance: NA; v_gene: TRBV18; CDR3nt: TGTGCCAGCTCACCACAGCTTACAGGGAAAACCACTGAAGCTTTCTTT; CDR3aa: CASSPQLTGKTTEAFF
j_gene: TRBJ2-2; d_gene: NA; abundance: NA; v_gene: TRBV19; CDR3nt: TGTGCCAGTAGTATAGGGGGCTTACGAAACACCGGGGAGCTGTTTTTT; CDR3aa: CASSIGGLRNTGELFF
j_gene: TRBJ1-4; d_gene: NA; abundance: NA; v_gene: TRBV19; CDR3nt: TGTGCCAGTTCGACAGACCGAATTGCAACTAATGAAAAACTGTTTTTT; CDR3aa: CASSTDRIATNEKLFF
j_gene: TRBJ2-7; d_gene: NA; abundance: NA; v_gene: TRBV7-2; CDR3nt: TGTGCCAGCAGCTTAGACAGGGCGTACGACGAGCAGTACTTC; CDR3aa: CASSLDRAYDEQYF
j_gene: TRBJ1-2; d_gene: TRBD1; abundance: NA; v_gene: TRBV5-1; CDR3nt: TGCGCCAGCAGCTTGGGGGGACAGTATGGCTACACCTTC; CDR3aa: CASSLGGQYGYTF
j_gene: TRBJ2-7; d_gene: NA; abundance: NA; v_gene: TRBV9; CDR3nt: TGTGCCAGCAGCCCTTGGGACTCGCCGGACTACGAGCAGTACTTC; CDR3aa: CASSPWDSPDYEQYF
j_gene: TRBJ2-1; d_gene: TRBD1; abundance: NA; v_gene: TRBV10-3; CDR3nt: TGTGCCATCAGACCGGGACAGGGCCCCTACAATGAGCAGTTCTTC; CDR3aa: CAIRPGQGPYNEQFF
j_gene: TRBJ1-5; d_gene: NA; abundance: NA; v_gene: TRBV5-6; CDR3nt: TGTGCCAGCAGCTTTGCAGGTAACAGTTTTGGCAATCAGCCCCAGCATTTT; CDR3aa: CASSFAGNSFGNQPQHF
j_gene: TRBJ2-7; d_gene: TRBD2; abundance: few; v_gene: TRBV11-1; CDR3nt: TGTGCCAGCAGCTTTCAGCGGGGGCCAGTATACGAGCAGTACTTC; CDR3aa: CASSFQRGPVYEQYF
j_gene: TRBJ2-1; d_gene: TRBD2; abundance: NA; v_gene: TRBV13; CDR3nt: TGTGCCAGCAGTCTACGACTAGCGGGAGGCTCCTACAATGAGCAGTTCTTC; CDR3aa: CASSLRLAGGSYNEQFF
j_gene: TRBJ1-4; d_gene: NA; abundance: NA; v_gene: TRBV28; CDR3nt: TGTGCCAGCAGTTCCTCCCAACAGGGTACGATGGAAAAACTGTTTTTT; CDR3aa: CASSSSQQGTMEKLFF
j_gene: TRBJ1-2; d_gene: NA; abundance: NA; v_gene: TRBV19; CDR3nt: TGTGCCAGTAGTATCCGAGGTGGCTACACCTTC; CDR3aa: CASSIRGGYTF
j_gene: TRBJ2-1; d_gene: TRBD2; abundance: once; v_gene: TRBV6-5; CDR3nt: TGTGCCAGCTCCCCCCTTAGCGGGAGAGGCGCTGAGCAGTTCTTC; CDR3aa: CASSPLSGRGAEQFF
j_gene: TRBJ1-2; d_gene: NA; abundance: once; v_gene: TRBV25-1; CDR3nt: TGTGCCAGCAGTGAATCCGGGAGACAGTCATATGGCTACACCTTC; CDR3aa: CASSESGRQSYGYTF
j_gene: TRBJ2-7; d_gene: TRBD2; abundance: once; v_gene: TRBV6-1; CDR3nt: TGTGCCAGCAGTGAGTTAGCGGGGGCCTACGAGCAGTACTTC; CDR3aa: CASSELAGAYEQYF
j_gene: TRBJ2-2; d_gene: TRBD2; abundance: NA; v_gene: TRBV19; CDR3nt: TGTGCCAGTAGTATAGTTCGGACTAGCGGACTAACCGGGGAGCTGTTTTTT; CDR3aa: CASSIVRTSGLTGELFF